This T cell receptor beta chain was obtained from a study of vaccination and CD4 T cells after COVID-19. Study summary: Collection of post-vaccine samples followed dose two by a median about 75 days, spanning a range of 14 to 241.

Treatment noted: approximately nine-day PBMC culture with coronavirus spike peptide pools or control peptides (ViraFEST assay). For ViraFEST, peptide pools expanded antigen-specific T cells, after which the TCRs were sequenced. Germline V gene lookup returns CDR1 SNHLY and CDR2 FYNNEI. The CDR3 sequence is 13 residues long. The junction had 2 bases not matched to a gene; V was cut back by 6 bases and J by 1 base. The study sequenced cultured CD4+ T cell DNA using the Oncomine TCR Beta short-read assay. From CD4+ T cells that had been cultured, genomic DNA was extracted. In TCRdb, the PCR reads were re-called with MiXCR into one record per CDR3 protein. The table includes 10,000 to 12,000 distinct CDR3 sequences, approximately 53% detected once. This clonotype was counted a few times. Its antigen is currently unknown.

The sequenced sample consisted of CD4+ T cells from blood, cultured in vitro. The receptor was derived from a human donor who had recovered from COVID-19. V and J are TRBV2 and TRBJ1-2; the match to TRBD1 covers 7 bases. This CDR3 reads CASSRDSNYGYTF. CDR3 nucleotide sequence: TGTGCCAGCAGCCGGGACAGTAACTATGGCTACACCTTC.